This T cell receptor (beta chain) was captured in a study of cytomegalovirus exposure and HLA in healthy donors. The PCR made use of 60 Vbeta and 13 Jbeta primers. Measured with immunoSEQ multiplex PCR; TCRdb has only the in-frame clones, and not every one. The sample includes 150,000 to 200,000 clones, approximately 80% of them seen just once. Germline V CDR1 and CDR2: GTSNPN, SVGIG (reference sequence). The V segment lost 3 bases and the J segment 0 bases; nucleotides outside the gene matches: 2. This CDR3 contains 15 residues. This TCR derives from a man aged 25 to 40 in good health and CMV-seronegative. Sequencing used PBMCs. The V and J genes are TRBV30 and TRBJ1-6, with 7 bases matching TRBD1. In nucleotides, the CDR3 is TGTGCCTGGAGCGGGGACAGCTCCTATAATTCACCCCTCCACTTT. It yields the protein CAWSGDSSYNSPLHF.